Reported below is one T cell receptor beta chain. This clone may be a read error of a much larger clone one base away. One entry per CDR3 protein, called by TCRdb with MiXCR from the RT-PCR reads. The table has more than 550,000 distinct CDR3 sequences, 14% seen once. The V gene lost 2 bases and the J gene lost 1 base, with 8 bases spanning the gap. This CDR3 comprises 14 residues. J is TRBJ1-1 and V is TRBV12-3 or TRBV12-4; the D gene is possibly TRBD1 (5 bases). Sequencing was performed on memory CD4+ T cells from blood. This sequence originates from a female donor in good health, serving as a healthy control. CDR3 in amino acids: CASSLYDRNTEAFF. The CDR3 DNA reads TGTGCCAGCAGTTTATACGACAGGAACACTGAAGCTTTCTTT.